The rows below give T cell receptor beta chains drawn from one sample of a study of regulatory T cells in long-lasting Graves disease. One entry per CDR3 protein results from TCRdb running MiXCR on the multiplex PCR reads. The sample includes about 290,000 distinct CDR3 sequences, around 21% of them seen just once. Sequenced here: peripheral blood mononuclear cells (PBMCs), sampled when the disease was refractory, from a patient treated with antithyroid drugs. Receptors originate from a female donor with Graves disease. Each CDR3 is given with its conserved first and last residue. Each record gives: V gene, clone size, J gene, D gene, CDR3 protein, CDR3 DNA. D genes are given only for firm matches. Some rows mark clone size as missing; the rest say once, few, many or name a class of expanded clone.

v_gene: TRBV15
abundance: -
j_gene: TRBJ1-2
d_gene: -
CDR3aa: CATSSSPNYGYTF
CDR3nt: TGTGCCACCAGCAGTTCCCCTAACTATGGCTACACCTTC

v_gene: TRBV20-1
abundance: many
j_gene: TRBJ2-4
d_gene: -
CDR3aa: CSATGGILAKNIQYF
CDR3nt: TGCAGTGCGACGGGTGGAATTCTAGCCAAAAACATTCAGTACTTC

v_gene: TRBV7-9
abundance: few
j_gene: TRBJ1-1
d_gene: -
CDR3aa: CASSFGDGEAFF
CDR3nt: TGTGCCAGCAGCTTTGGTGACGGTGAAGCTTTCTTT

v_gene: TRBV19
abundance: -
j_gene: TRBJ1-5
d_gene: TRBD1
CDR3aa: CASSINPGQGDQPQHF
CDR3nt: TGTGCCAGTAGTATAAACCCCGGACAGGGTGATCAGCCCCAGCATTTT

v_gene: TRBV11-2
abundance: once
j_gene: TRBJ1-1
d_gene: -
CDR3aa: CASSLDFGAEAFF
CDR3nt: TGTGCCAGCAGCTTAGATTTCGGCGCTGAAGCTTTCTTT

v_gene: TRBV12-3/TRBV12-4
abundance: -
j_gene: TRBJ2-2
d_gene: -
CDR3aa: CASSQTREGELFF
CDR3nt: TGTGCCAGCAGCCAGACCCGGGAGGGGGAGCTGTTTTTT

v_gene: TRBV5-1
abundance: -
j_gene: TRBJ2-7
d_gene: -
CDR3aa: CASSFVSGHDYEQYF
CDR3nt: TGCGCCAGCAGCTTCGTTTCAGGACATGACTACGAGCAGTACTTC

v_gene: TRBV6-9
abundance: -
j_gene: TRBJ2-2
d_gene: -
CDR3aa: CASSLDAGGELFF
CDR3nt: TGTGCCAGCAGTTTGGACGCGGGGGGGGAGCTGTTTTTT

v_gene: TRBV5-1
abundance: -
j_gene: TRBJ2-7
d_gene: TRBD1
CDR3aa: CASSTWTGSSYEQYF
CDR3nt: TGCGCCAGCAGCACCTGGACAGGGAGCTCCTACGAGCAGTACTTC

v_gene: TRBV28
abundance: many
j_gene: TRBJ1-4
d_gene: TRBD1
CDR3aa: CASSLVGTGNEKLFF
CDR3nt: TGTGCCAGCAGTTTAGTGGGGACAGGGAATGAAAAACTGTTTTTT

v_gene: TRBV30
abundance: many
j_gene: TRBJ2-7
d_gene: -
CDR3aa: CAWSSGAEQYF
CDR3nt: TGTGCCTGGAGTTCGGGGGCCGAGCAGTACTTC

v_gene: TRBV7-9
abundance: -
j_gene: TRBJ2-1
d_gene: TRBD2
CDR3aa: CASSLSSGKDEQFF
CDR3nt: TGTGCCAGCAGTTTGTCTAGCGGGAAGGATGAGCAGTTCTTC

v_gene: TRBV27
abundance: -
j_gene: TRBJ1-1
d_gene: -
CDR3aa: CASSLSARTNTEAFF
CDR3nt: TGTGCCAGCAGTTTAAGCGCCCGGACGAACACTGAAGCTTTCTTT

v_gene: TRBV3-1
abundance: many
j_gene: TRBJ2-4
d_gene: -
CDR3aa: CASSPHGWAKNIQYF
CDR3nt: TGTGCCAGCAGCCCCCATGGGTGGGCCAAAAACATTCAGTACTTC

v_gene: TRBV4-3
abundance: few
j_gene: TRBJ2-5
d_gene: -
CDR3aa: CASSQDVVSGRVQETQYF
CDR3nt: TGCGCCAGCAGCCAAGACGTGGTTAGCGGACGGGTACAAGAGACCCAGTACTTC

v_gene: TRBV19
abundance: -
j_gene: TRBJ2-1
d_gene: TRBD2
CDR3aa: CASARTSGNGAYNEQFF
CDR3nt: TGTGCCAGTGCGCGAACTAGCGGGAATGGGGCCTACAATGAGCAGTTCTTC

v_gene: TRBV7-2
abundance: few
j_gene: TRBJ2-7
d_gene: TRBD1
CDR3aa: CASSFQGAAGSGQYF
CDR3nt: TGTGCCAGCAGCTTCCAGGGGGCCGCGGGGAGCGGGCAGTACTTC